The 19 T cell receptor beta chains below come from one sample, sequenced in a study of blood T cell repertoires in COVID-19 (dated by TCRdb to the early 2020s). The library was made by the immunoSEQ multiplex PCR assay. The table comes from immuneACCESS by way of TCRdb, which keeps in-frame sequences with V and J called. Part of the clones is missing from these tables; in studies checked, under half for an unresolved V gene and the rest for unknown reasons. The sample yields approximately 90,000 clones; about nine tenths were counted once. The ten largest clones take up 4.9% of the sample. Sequences were obtained from peripheral blood. These receptors came from a woman over 75 with acute or convalescent COVID-19.

The V call is TRBV27, the J call TRBJ2-7; 11 bases are a match to TRBD2. The CDR3 extends over 14 amino acids. V lost 4 bases to trimming and J lost 2 bases; unmatched junction nucleotides: 1. Germline V gene data show CDR1 as MNHEY and CDR2 as SMNVEV (reference sequence). CDR3: CASSSTSGTYEQYF. CDR3 DNA: TGTGCCAGCAGTTCGACTAGCGGGACCTACGAGCAGTACTTC.

The J gene is TRBJ2-7, the V gene TRBV15; 10 nucleotides align to TRBD1. Germline CDR1 LNHNV, CDR2 YYDKDF (reference sequence). CDR3 length equals 14 residues. The junction had 2 bases not matched to a gene; V was cut back by 1 base and J by 5 bases. CDR3 coding DNA: TGTGCCACCAGCAGAGGGACAGGGGGGAACGAGCAGTACTTC. Its protein product is CATSRGTGGNEQYF.

The chain employs TRBV9 and TRBJ2-1; D possibly corresponds to TRBD2 (5 bases). V was cut by 0 bases and J by 9 bases, with 10 bases left in between. The CDR3 is 13 residues long. The germline V gene encodes CDR1 SGDLS and CDR2 YYNGEE. The chain's CDR3 is CASSVDLAGEQFF. CDR3 in DNA: TGTGCCAGCAGCGTAGATCTGGCGGGTGAGCAGTTCTTC.

This clone came up a few times. The chain links TRBV5-1 to TRBJ1-1; D may be TRBD1 (5 bases). The CDR3 consists of 13 residues. V was trimmed by 7 bases and J by 5 bases, leaving 15 bases between them. CDR1 SGHRS and CDR2 YFSETQ come from the germline V gene. CDR3 sequence reads: CASAVQGGTEAFF. Here the CDR3 DNA reads TGCGCCAGCGCCGTTCAGGGTGGGACTGAAGCTTTCTTT.

The chain recombines TRBV10-3 with TRBJ2-1; 10 positions match TRBD2. The V segment lost 3 bases and the J segment 5 bases; nucleotides outside the gene matches: 7. This CDR3 region has 16 residues. CDR1 and CDR2 (germline): ENHRY, SYGVKD. CDR3 nucleotides: TGTGCCATCAGTGACCCGGGACTAGCGAGCGACAATGAGCAGTTCTTC. Translated, it gives CAISDPGLASDNEQFF.

The V call is TRBV2, the J call TRBJ1-2; 7 bases agree with TRBD1. Germline assignment: CDR1 SNHLY and CDR2 FYNNEI. V trimming: 4 bases; J trimming: 7 bases; junction bases outside the gene matches: 9. The CDR3 sequence is 14 residues long. The CDR3 reads CASSAGTAIGGYTF. The CDR3 DNA reads as TGTGCCAGCAGTGCTGGGACAGCTATTGGTGGCTACACCTTC. The variable domain in full, completed from reference TRBV2 and TRBJ1-2, reads EPEVTQTPSHQVTQMGQEVILRCVPISNHLYFYWYRQILGQKVEFLVSFYNNEISEKSEIFDDQFSVERPDGSNFTLKIRSTKLEDSAMYFCASSAGTAIGGYTFGSGTRLTVV.

The chain is built from TRBV11-2 and TRBJ1-6, with 7 positions matching TRBD1. The germline gives CDR1 SGHAT, CDR2 FQNNGV. Germline trimming cut 7 bases from V and 5 bases from J; bases unmatched to any gene: 5. The CDR3 runs to 14 residues. This CDR3 is CASTHGTDNSPLHF. CDR3 in DNA: TGTGCCAGCACACACGGGACAGATAATTCACCCCTCCACTTT.

V and J are TRBV30 and TRBJ1-6; 11 bases are shared with TRBD1. CDR1 GTSNPN and CDR2 SVGIG come from the germline V gene (reference sequence). J lost 9 bases, V lost 2 bases, and 3 bases had no gene match. This CDR3 comprises 14 residues. CDR3 coding DNA: TGTGCCTGGAGTCGGGACAGGGGGACTTCACCCCTCCACTTT. It translates to CAWSRDRGTSPLHF.

This clone was counted a few times. V gene TRBV2 combines with J gene TRBJ2-6; 7 nucleotides match TRBD2. Per the germline V gene, CDR1 is SNHLY and CDR2 is FYNNEI. This CDR3 region has 17 residues. The J segment lost 0 bases and the V segment lost 9 bases, leaving 11 bases of the junction unmatched. CDR3: CASTGIAGGSGANVLTF. The CDR3 bases are TGTGCCAGTACGGGAATAGCGGGTGGCTCTGGGGCCAACGTCCTGACTTTC.

The chain employs TRBV5-1 and TRBJ2-3, with 8 bases that match TRBD2. With V trimmed by 4 bases and J by 6 bases, 1 base remained unmatched. Germline V lookup: CDR1 SGHRS, CDR2 YFSETQ. CDR3 length equals 12 residues. The CDR3 DNA is TGCGCCAGCAGCCCGGGGGGGGATACGCAGTATTTT. This encodes CASSPGGDTQYF.

The V gene is TRBV6-2 or TRBV6-3, the J gene TRBJ1-4, with D unclear. V was trimmed by 5 bases and J by 5 bases, leaving 15 bases between them. CDR1 and CDR2 from the germline V gene are MNHEY and SVGEGT. The CDR3 is 15 residues long. CDR3 sequence: CASSTRTGGNEKLFF. In DNA form, the CDR3 reads TGTGCCAGCAGTACCCGGACGGGAGGGAATGAAAAACTGTTTTTT.

This rearrangement joins TRBV2 to TRBJ2-1; D is ambiguous. This CDR3 has 12 residues. CDR1 is SNHLY, CDR2 FYNNEI, per germline. Trimming removed 3 bases from V and 3 bases from J, with 3 bases in between. DNA of the CDR3: TGTGCCAGCAGTGATTACTACAATGAGCAGTTCTTC. It encodes CASSDYYNEQFF.

This chain uses TRBV5-1 with TRBJ2-7; 14 bases map to TRBD2. The CDR3 extends over 15 amino acids. The J segment lost 3 bases and the V segment lost 3 bases, leaving 2 bases of the junction unmatched. Germline V CDR1 and CDR2: SGHRS, YFSETQ. The CDR3 nucleotides are TGCGCCAGCAGCTGGGGGACTAGCGGGAGCTACGAGCAGTACTTC. Translated, it gives CASSWGTSGSYEQYF.

V gene TRBV2 combines with J gene TRBJ1-5; a possible D gene is TRBD1 (5 bases). CDR3 size: 13 residues. The germline V and J ends were trimmed by 4 bases and 1 base, with 5 bases remaining between them. The germline V gene encodes CDR1 SNHLY and CDR2 FYNNEI. DNA for the CDR3: TGTGCCAGCAGTGGACAGAGCAATCAGCCCCAGCATTTT. Translation gives CASSGQSNQPQHF.

The genes are TRBV7-6 and TRBJ1-6, with no clear D. V was cut by 4 bases and J by 0 bases, with 16 bases left in between. The CDR3 loop spans 18 amino acids. Per germline, CDR1 SGHVS and CDR2 FNYEAQ. CDR3 in DNA: TGTGCCAGCAGCTCTCGGGGAGGGTCAAGCTCCTATAATTCACCCCTCCACTTT. Translating it yields CASSSRGGSSSYNSPLHF.

This sequence joins TRBV7-9 and TRBJ1-5; 8 bases line up with TRBD1. Looked up from germline, CDR1 is SEHNR and CDR2 is FQNEAQ (reference sequence). Germline trimming cut 5 bases from V and 3 bases from J; bases unmatched to any gene: 3. The CDR3 is made up of 14 amino acids. The CDR3 DNA is TGTGCCAGCAGCCCGACAGGGGCCAATCAGCCCCAGCATTTT. Its protein product is CASSPTGANQPQHF.

This sequence joins TRBV6-5 and TRBJ1-2, with a weak D call TRBD1 (5 bases). The CDR3 runs to 12 residues. V lost 5 bases, J lost 9 bases, and 13 bases lay in between. From germline, CDR1 is MNHEY and CDR2 SVGAGI. The CDR3 DNA is TGTGCCAGCAGTCCCGGGAGGGGTCGCTACACCTTC. It specifies CASSPGRGRYTF.

V usage is TRBV10-3 and J usage is TRBJ2-7; TRBD2 matches at 9 bases. CDR3 size: 14 residues. After removal of 4 bases from V and 7 bases from J, the junction contained 8 bases not matched to a gene. CDR1 and CDR2 (germline): ENHRY, SYGVKD. For the CDR3, the DNA is TGTGCCATCAGTGCCCCTAGCGGGGTGGGAGAGCAGTACTTC. Translating gives CAISAPSGVGEQYF.

This rearrangement joins TRBV5-6 to TRBJ1-5; TRBD1 agrees at 8 bases. The CDR3 is 17 amino acids. Trimming took 3 bases from V and 0 from J; bases not matched to a gene: 8. Germline lookup yields CDR1 SGHDT and CDR2 YYEEEE. DNA for the CDR3: TGTGCCAGCAGCTACCGCCGGGACAGGTATAGCAATCAGCCCCAGCATTTT. Amino acids: CASSYRRDRYSNQPQHF.